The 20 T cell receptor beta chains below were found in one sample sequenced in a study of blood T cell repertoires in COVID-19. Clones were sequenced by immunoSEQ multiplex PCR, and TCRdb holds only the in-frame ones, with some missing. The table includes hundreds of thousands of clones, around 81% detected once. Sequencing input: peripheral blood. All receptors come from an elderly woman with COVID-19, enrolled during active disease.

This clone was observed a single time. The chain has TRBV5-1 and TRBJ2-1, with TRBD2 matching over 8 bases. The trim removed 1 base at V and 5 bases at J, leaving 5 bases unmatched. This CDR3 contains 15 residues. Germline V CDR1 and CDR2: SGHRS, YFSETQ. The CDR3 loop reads CASSLFTSGNNEQFF. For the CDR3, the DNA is TGCGCCAGCAGCTTGTTCACTAGCGGTAACAATGAGCAGTTCTTC.

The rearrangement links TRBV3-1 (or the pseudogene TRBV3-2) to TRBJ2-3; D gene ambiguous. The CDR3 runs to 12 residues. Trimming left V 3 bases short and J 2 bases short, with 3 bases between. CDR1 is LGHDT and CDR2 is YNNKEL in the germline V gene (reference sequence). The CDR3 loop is CASSQATDTQYF. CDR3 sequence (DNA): TGTGCCAGCAGCCAGGCCACAGATACGCAGTATTTT.

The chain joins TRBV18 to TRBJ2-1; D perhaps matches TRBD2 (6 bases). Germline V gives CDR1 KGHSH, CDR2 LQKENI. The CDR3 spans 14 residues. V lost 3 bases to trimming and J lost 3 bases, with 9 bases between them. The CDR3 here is CASSPSGSYNEQFF. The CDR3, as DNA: TGTGCCAGCTCACCTAGCGGCAGCTACAATGAGCAGTTCTTC.

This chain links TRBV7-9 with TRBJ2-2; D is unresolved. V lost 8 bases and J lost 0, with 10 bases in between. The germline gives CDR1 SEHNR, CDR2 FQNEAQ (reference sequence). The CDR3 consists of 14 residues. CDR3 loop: CASLRATNTGELFF. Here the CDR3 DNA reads TGTGCCAGCTTAAGAGCCACGAACACCGGGGAGCTGTTTTTT.

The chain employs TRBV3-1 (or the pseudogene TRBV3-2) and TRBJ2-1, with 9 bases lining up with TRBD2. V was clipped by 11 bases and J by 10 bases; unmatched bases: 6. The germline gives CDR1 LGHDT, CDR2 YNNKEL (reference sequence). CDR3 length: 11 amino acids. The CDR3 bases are TGTGCCGCCGGGCGGGGGGGGGAGCAGTTCTTC. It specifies CAAGRGGEQFF.

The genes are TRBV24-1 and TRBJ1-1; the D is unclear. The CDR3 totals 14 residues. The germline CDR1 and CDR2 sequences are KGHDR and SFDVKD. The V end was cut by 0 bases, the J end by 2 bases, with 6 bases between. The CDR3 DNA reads TGTGCCACCAGTGATTTGCTCCCCAACACTGAAGCTTTCTTT. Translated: CATSDLLPNTEAFF.

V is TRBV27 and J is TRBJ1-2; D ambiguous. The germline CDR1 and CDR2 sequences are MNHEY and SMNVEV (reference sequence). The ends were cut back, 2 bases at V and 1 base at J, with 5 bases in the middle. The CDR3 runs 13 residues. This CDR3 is CASSLQINYGYTF. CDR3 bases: TGTGCCAGCAGTTTACAGATTAACTATGGCTACACCTTC.

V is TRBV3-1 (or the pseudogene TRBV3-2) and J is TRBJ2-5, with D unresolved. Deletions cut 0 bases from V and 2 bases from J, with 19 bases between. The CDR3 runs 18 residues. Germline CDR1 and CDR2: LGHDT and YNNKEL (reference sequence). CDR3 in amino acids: CASSQDMKAGLQQETQYF. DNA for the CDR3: TGTGCCAGCAGCCAAGATATGAAGGCAGGCCTCCAGCAAGAGACCCAGTACTTC.

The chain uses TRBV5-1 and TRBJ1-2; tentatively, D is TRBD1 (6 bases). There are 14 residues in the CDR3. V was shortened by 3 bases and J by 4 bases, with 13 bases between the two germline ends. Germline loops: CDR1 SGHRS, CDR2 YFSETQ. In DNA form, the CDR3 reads TGCGCCAGCAGCTGGGACACCACCCTCTATGGCTACACCTTC. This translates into CASSWDTTLYGYTF.

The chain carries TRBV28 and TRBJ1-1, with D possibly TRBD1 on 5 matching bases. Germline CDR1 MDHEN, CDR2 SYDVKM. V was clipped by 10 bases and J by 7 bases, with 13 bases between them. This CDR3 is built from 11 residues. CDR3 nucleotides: TGTGCCACGGGCCGGGGGATTGAAGCTTTCTTT. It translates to CATGRGIEAFF.

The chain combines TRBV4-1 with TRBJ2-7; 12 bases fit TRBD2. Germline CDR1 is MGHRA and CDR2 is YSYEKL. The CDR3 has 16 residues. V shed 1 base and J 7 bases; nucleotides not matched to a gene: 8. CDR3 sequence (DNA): TGCGCCAGCAGCCAAGGACTAGCGGGAGTAGGATATGAGCAGTACTTC. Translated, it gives CASSQGLAGVGYEQYF.

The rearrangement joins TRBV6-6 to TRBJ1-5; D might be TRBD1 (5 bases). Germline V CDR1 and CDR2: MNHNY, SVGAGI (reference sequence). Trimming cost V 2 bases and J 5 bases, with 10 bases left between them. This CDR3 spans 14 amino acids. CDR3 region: CASSYKRGDQPQHF. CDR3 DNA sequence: TGTGCCAGCAGTTACAAGCGGGGGGATCAGCCCCAGCATTTT.

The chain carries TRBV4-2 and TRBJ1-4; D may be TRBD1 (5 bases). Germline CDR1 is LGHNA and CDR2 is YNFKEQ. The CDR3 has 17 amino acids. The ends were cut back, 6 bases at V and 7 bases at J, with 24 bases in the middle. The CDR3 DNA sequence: TGTGCCAGCAGTCAAAAGGGGATGCTCGCAACGGGTGAAAAACTGTTTTTT. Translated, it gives CASSQKGMLATGEKLFF.

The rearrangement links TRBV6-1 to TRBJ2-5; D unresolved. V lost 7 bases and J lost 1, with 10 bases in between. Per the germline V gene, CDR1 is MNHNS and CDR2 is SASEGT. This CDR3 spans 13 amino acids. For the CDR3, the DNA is TGTGCCAGCACAGACACATTCCAAGAGACCCAGTACTTC. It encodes CASTDTFQETQYF.

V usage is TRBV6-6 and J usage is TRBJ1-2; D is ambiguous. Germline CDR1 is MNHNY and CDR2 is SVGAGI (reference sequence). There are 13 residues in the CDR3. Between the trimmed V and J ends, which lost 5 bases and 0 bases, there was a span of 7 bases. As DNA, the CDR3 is TGTGCCAGCAGTATCAGGACTAACTATGGCTACACCTTC. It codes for CASSIRTNYGYTF.

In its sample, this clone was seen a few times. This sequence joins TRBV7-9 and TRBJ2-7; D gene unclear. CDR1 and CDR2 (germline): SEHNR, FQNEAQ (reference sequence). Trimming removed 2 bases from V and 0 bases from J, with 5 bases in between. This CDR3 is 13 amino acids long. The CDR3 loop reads CASSLSLSYEQYF. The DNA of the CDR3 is TGTGCCAGCAGCTTAAGCCTCTCCTACGAGCAGTACTTC.

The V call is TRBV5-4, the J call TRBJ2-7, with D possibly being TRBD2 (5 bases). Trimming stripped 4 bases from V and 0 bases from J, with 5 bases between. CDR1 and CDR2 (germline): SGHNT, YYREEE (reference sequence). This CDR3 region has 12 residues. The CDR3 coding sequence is TGTGCCAGCAGCACTAGCTCCTACGAGCAGTACTTC. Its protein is CASSTSSYEQYF.

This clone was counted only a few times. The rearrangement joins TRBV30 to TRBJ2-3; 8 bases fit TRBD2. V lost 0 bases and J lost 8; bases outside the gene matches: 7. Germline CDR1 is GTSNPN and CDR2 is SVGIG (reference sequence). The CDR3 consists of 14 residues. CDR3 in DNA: TGTGCCTGGAGTGTAGGAACTAGCGGCCTTACGCAGTATTTT. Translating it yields CAWSVGTSGLTQYF.

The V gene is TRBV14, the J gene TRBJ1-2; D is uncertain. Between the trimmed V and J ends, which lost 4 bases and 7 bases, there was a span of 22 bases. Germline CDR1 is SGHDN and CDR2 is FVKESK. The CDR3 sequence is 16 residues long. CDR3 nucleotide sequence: TGTGCCAGCAGCCCCGCGGGCCCATTTCTATTGGGTGGCTACACCTTC. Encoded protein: CASSPAGPFLLGGYTF.

The CDR3 sequence: CASSFTGYYEQYF. Here the CDR3 DNA reads TGTGCCAGCAGCTTCACAGGGTACTACGAGCAGTACTTC. The chain employs TRBV7-9 and TRBJ2-7; D might be TRBD1 (6 bases). Trimming removed 3 bases from V and 3 bases from J, with 9 bases in between. CDR1 is SEHNR, CDR2 FQNEAQ, per germline (reference sequence). This CDR3 is 13 amino acids long. The entire variable domain, with the rest obtained from reference TRBV7-9 and TRBJ2-7, is as follows: DTGVSQNPRHKITKRGQNVTFRCDPISEHNRLYWYRQTLGQGPEFLTYFQNEAQLEKSRLLSDRFSAERPKGSFSTLEIQRTEQGDSAMYLCASSFTGYYEQYFGPGTRLTVT.